Below are 12 T cell receptor beta chains sequenced from a single sample in a study of T cell changes during pregnancy in multiple sclerosis. Sequenced by immunoSEQ multiplex PCR; TCRdb stores in-frame clones only, minus some. The sample gives roughly 41,000 clones, approximately 90% of which show up once; more than 5.5% is in the top ten. Material: CD8+ T cells from peripheral blood mononuclear cells, obtained in the third trimester of pregnancy. These receptors were obtained from a female donor with multiple sclerosis, enrolled in a pregnancy study.

The gene calls are TRBV7-3 and TRBJ2-3, with 11 positions matching TRBD2. In germline, CDR1 is SGHTA, CDR2 FQGTGA. The CDR3 is made up of 19 amino acids. J lost 3 bases, V lost 1 base, and 12 bases had no gene match. CDR3 in DNA: TGTGCCAGCAGCTTAAATTGGGGGATAGCGGGGGGGCATACAGATACGCAGTATTTT. As protein: CASSLNWGIAGGHTDTQYF.

This clone was detected only once. The V gene is TRBV9, the J gene TRBJ1-4; 10 nucleotides match TRBD1. With V trimmed by 3 bases and J by 8 bases, 4 bases remained unmatched. This CDR3 comprises 14 residues. Germline V gives CDR1 SGDLS, CDR2 YYNGEE. In nucleotides, the CDR3 is TGTGCCAGCAGCGGGACAGGGGGAAACGAAAAACTGTTTTTT. This translates into CASSGTGGNEKLFF. Full variable domain (rest looked up from reference TRBV9 and TRBJ1-4): DSGVTQTPKHLITATGQRVTLRCSPRSGDLSVYWYQQSLDQGLQFLIQYYNGEERAKGNILERFSAQQFPDLHSELNLSSLELGDSALYFCASSGTGGNEKLFFGSGTQLSVL.

The rearrangement joins TRBV15 to TRBJ1-6, with D perhaps TRBD1 (6 bases). The V gene lost 0 bases and the J gene lost 3 bases, with 9 bases spanning the gap. The CDR3 spans 16 residues. Per germline, CDR1 LNHNV and CDR2 YYDKDF (reference sequence). The CDR3 loop is CATSREGGGYNSPLHF. CDR3 nucleotides: TGTGCCACCAGCAGAGAAGGGGGTGGCTATAATTCACCCCTCCACTTT.

The J gene is TRBJ2-1, the V gene TRBV29-1, with a possible D match to TRBD2 (6 bases). V was trimmed by 6 bases and J by 14 bases, leaving 17 bases between them. The CDR3 length is 11 residues. Germline loops: CDR1 SQVTM, CDR2 ANQGSEA. Here the CDR3 DNA reads TGCAGCGTCGAAACGGGACTTTCAGAGTTCTTC. It translates to CSVETGLSEFF.

V and J are TRBV19 and TRBJ1-1; D remains unclear. This CDR3 is built from 13 residues. V was clipped by 2 bases and J by 3 bases, with 7 bases between them. Per germline, CDR1 LNHDA and CDR2 SQIVND (reference sequence). In DNA, the CDR3 is TGTGCCAGTAGTATAACCCTATACACTGAAGCTTTCTTT. This encodes CASSITLYTEAFF.

In its sample, this clone was seen a few times. The V gene is TRBV6-5, the J gene TRBJ2-7; 8 nucleotides align to TRBD1. Trimming removed 5 bases from V and 4 bases from J; junction bases left unmatched: 7. The CDR3 loop spans 14 amino acids. Germline-derived CDR1 and CDR2 are MNHEY and SVGAGI. Written as DNA, the CDR3 is TGTGCCAGCAGTCCTTCCAGGGGGCCATACGAGCAGTACTTC. Its translation: CASSPSRGPYEQYF.

This chain connects TRBV11-2 to TRBJ2-1, with D tentatively TRBD1 (5 bases). The V gene's germline CDR1 is SGHAT and CDR2 FQNNGV. The V end was cut by 5 bases, the J end by 6 bases, with 8 bases between. This CDR3 contains 12 residues. This chain's CDR3 is CASSPQVNEQFF. DNA of the CDR3: TGTGCCAGCAGCCCACAGGTCAATGAGCAGTTCTTC.

The chain combines TRBV13 with TRBJ1-2; 10 bases align to TRBD1. V shed 8 bases, J shed 4 bases, and the junction held 7 bases outside the gene matches. Germline loops: CDR1 PRHDT, CDR2 FYEKMQ (reference sequence). The CDR3 is 14 amino acids. The CDR3 sequence is CASDYRDRGYGYTF. The CDR3 DNA reads TGTGCCAGCGATTACCGGGACAGGGGCTATGGCTACACCTTC.

The gene calls are TRBV2 and TRBJ2-1; 9 nucleotides line up with TRBD1. Losses at the gene ends were 0 bases for V and 9 bases for J; bases not matched to a gene: 3. Looked up from germline, CDR1 is SNHLY and CDR2 is FYNNEI. The CDR3 contains 14 residues. The CDR3, as DNA: TGTGCCAGCAGTGAAGCGAGACAGGGGGTTGAGCAGTTCTTC. Translated: CASSEARQGVEQFF. Combining the CDR3 with reference TRBV2 and TRBJ2-1 gives the whole variable domain EPEVTQTPSHQVTQMGQEVILRCVPISNHLYFYWYRQILGQKVEFLVSFYNNEISEKSEIFDDQFSVERPDGSNFTLKIRSTKLEDSAMYFCASSEARQGVEQFFGPGTRLTVL.

This chain joins TRBV19 and TRBJ2-7; D might be TRBD2 (7 bases). Germline CDR1 is LNHDA and CDR2 is SQIVND (reference sequence). Trimming pared 9 bases from V and 3 bases from J, leaving 15 bases between. The CDR3 consists of 13 residues. This CDR3 is CASSPGGNYEQYF. DNA for the CDR3: TGTGCCAGCTCACCGGGGGGCAACTACGAGCAGTACTTC.

The sample holds one count of this clone. The rearrangement links TRBV4-3 to TRBJ2-1, with no clear D. The CDR3 is 18 residues long. V lost 0 bases, J lost 1 base, and 16 bases lay in between. Germline-derived CDR1 and CDR2 are LGHNA and YSLEER. The CDR3 coding sequence is TGCGCCAGCAGCCAAGATTTGGAACAGTATGAATCCTACAATGAGCAGTTCTTC. Translating gives CASSQDLEQYESYNEQFF.

The V and J genes are TRBV6-4 and TRBJ2-3; 10 bases agree with TRBD2. Germline V lookup: CDR1 MRHNA, CDR2 SNTAGT. This CDR3 comprises 15 residues. The V and J ends lost 3 bases and 2 bases, in that order; junction bases with no gene match: 2. The CDR3 region is CASSETSGATDTQYF. Here the CDR3 DNA reads TGTGCCAGCAGTGAAACTAGCGGGGCCACAGATACGCAGTATTTT.